These T cell receptor beta chains were read from a single sample in a study of vaccination and CD4 T cells after COVID-19. Each CDR3 protein gets one entry after TCRdb re-called the PCR reads with MiXCR. The sample consists of under 15,000 distinct CDR3 sequences, over 25% of them appearing once. These TCRs are of unknown antigen specificity. Sequencing was performed on cultured CD4+ T cells from blood. The receptors originated from a human donor with COVID-19. CDR3s include the opening cysteine and the closing phenylalanine or tryptophan. D genes are given only for firm matches. Size values are once, few and many counts, or a class for expanded clones, and some rows have none.

CDR3 protein,CDR3 DNA,D gene,V gene,J gene,clone size
CASRLAGDGVGIQYF,TGTGCCAGCAGACTAGCGGGAGATGGGGTTGGCATTCAGTACTTC,TRBD2,TRBV12-3/TRBV12-4,TRBJ2-4,once
CASRGTGGETQYF,TGTGCCAGCAGGGGGACGGGAGGGGAGACCCAGTACTTC,TRBD2,TRBV12-3/TRBV12-4,TRBJ2-5,few
CASSHSPGVSYTF,TGTGCCAGCAGCCACTCCCCCGGGGTTTCTTACACCTTC,-,TRBV14,TRBJ1-2,few
CASSFTGGETQYF,TGCGCCAGCAGCTTTACGGGTGGCGAGACCCAGTACTTC,-,TRBV5-1,TRBJ2-5,-
CASSPLGAGGIQYF,TGTGCCAGCAGCCCCCTCGGGGCAGGGGGCATTCAGTACTTC,TRBD1,TRBV11-2,TRBJ2-4,-
CASSPRQVSYEQYF,TGTGCCAGCAGTCCAAGACAGGTGTCCTACGAGCAGTACTTC,-,TRBV6-2/TRBV6-3,TRBJ2-7,-
CASSYSGQGAPGANVLTF,TGTGCCAGCAGTTACTCGGGACAGGGGGCTCCTGGGGCCAACGTCCTGACTTTC,TRBD1,TRBV6-5,TRBJ2-6,-
CASTPQGIGYGYTF,TGTGCCAGCACCCCCCAGGGAATCGGCTATGGCTACACCTTC,-,TRBV19,TRBJ1-2,few
CASSVAGTPGELFF,TGTGCCAGCAGTGTTGCAGGGACCCCCGGGGAGCTGTTTTTT,-,TRBV6-1,TRBJ2-2,few
CASSLAGQVTYEQYF,TGTGCCAGCAGCTTAGCCGGACAGGTCACCTACGAGCAGTACTTC,TRBD1,TRBV7-2,TRBJ2-7,-